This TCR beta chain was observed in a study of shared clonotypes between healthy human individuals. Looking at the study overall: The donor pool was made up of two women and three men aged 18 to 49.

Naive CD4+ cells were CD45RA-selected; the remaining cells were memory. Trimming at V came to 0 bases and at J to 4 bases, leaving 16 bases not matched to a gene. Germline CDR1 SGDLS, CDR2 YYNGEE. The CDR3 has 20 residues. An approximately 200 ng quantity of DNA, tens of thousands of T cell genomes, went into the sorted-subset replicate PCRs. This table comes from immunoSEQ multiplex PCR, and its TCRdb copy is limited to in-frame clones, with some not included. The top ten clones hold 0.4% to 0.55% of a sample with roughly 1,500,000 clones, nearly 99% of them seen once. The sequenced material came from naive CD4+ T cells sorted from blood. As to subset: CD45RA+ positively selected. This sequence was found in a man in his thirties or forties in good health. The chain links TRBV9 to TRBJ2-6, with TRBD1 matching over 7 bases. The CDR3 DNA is TGTGCCAGCAGCGTAGCCTCCTTCGGCACAGGGGTCCGAGGGGCCAACGTCCTGACTTTC. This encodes CASSVASFGTGVRGANVLTF.